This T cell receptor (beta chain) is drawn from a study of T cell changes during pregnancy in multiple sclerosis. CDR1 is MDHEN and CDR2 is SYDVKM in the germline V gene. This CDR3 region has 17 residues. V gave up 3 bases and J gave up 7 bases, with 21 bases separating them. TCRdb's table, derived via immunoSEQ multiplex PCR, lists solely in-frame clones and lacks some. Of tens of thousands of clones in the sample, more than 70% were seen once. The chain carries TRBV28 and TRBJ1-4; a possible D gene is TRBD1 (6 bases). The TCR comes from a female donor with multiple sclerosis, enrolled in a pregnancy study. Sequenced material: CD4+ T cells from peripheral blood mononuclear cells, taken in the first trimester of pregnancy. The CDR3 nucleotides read TGTGCCAGCAGTTTGGGGACACTGAACTCCGGGCCTGAAAAACTGTTTTTT. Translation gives CASSLGTLNSGPEKLFF.